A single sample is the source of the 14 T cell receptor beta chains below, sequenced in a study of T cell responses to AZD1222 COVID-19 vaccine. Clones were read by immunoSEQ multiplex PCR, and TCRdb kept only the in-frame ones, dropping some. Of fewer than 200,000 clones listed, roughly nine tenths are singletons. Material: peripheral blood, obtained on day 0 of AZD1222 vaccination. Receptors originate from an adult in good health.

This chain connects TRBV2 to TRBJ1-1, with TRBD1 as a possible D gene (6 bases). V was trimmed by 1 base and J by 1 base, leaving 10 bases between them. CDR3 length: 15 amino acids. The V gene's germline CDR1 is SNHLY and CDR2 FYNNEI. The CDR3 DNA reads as TGTGCCAGCAGTGAAGTTAAGGGACAGAACACTGAAGCTTTCTTT. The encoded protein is CASSEVKGQNTEAFF.

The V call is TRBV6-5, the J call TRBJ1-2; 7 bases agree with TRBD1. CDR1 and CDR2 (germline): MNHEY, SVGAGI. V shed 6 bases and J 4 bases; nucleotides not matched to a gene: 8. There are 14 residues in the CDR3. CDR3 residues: CASRVVQGSYGYTF. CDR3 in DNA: TGTGCCAGCAGGGTAGTACAGGGGTCCTATGGCTACACCTTC.

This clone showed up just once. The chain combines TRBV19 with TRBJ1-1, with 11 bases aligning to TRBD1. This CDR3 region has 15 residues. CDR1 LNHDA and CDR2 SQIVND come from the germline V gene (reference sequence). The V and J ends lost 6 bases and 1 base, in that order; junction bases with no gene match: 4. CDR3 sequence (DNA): TGTGCCAGTAGCCTCGGACAGGGGGCGAACACTGAAGCTTTCTTT. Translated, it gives CASSLGQGANTEAFF.

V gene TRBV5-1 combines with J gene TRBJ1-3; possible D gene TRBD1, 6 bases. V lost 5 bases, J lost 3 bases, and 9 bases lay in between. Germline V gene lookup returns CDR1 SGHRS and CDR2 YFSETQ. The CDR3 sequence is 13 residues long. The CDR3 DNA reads TGCGCCAGCAGTTCAGGGGATGGAAACACCATATATTTT. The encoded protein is CASSSGDGNTIYF.

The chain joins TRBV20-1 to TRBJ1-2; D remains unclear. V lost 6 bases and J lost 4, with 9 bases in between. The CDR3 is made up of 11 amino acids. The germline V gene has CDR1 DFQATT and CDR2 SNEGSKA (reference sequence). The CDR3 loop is CSAYGGYGYTF. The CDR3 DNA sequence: TGCAGTGCATACGGAGGCTATGGCTACACCTTC.

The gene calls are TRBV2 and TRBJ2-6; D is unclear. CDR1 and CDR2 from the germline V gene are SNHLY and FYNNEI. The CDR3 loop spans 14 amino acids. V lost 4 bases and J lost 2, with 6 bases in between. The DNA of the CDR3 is TGTGCCAGCAGTGGGATTACTGGGGCCAACGTCCTGACTTTC. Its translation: CASSGITGANVLTF. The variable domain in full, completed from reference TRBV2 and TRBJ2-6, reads EPEVTQTPSHQVTQMGQEVILRCVPISNHLYFYWYRQILGQKVEFLVSFYNNEISEKSEIFDDQFSVERPDGSNFTLKIRSTKLEDSAMYFCASSGITGANVLTFGAGSRLTVL.

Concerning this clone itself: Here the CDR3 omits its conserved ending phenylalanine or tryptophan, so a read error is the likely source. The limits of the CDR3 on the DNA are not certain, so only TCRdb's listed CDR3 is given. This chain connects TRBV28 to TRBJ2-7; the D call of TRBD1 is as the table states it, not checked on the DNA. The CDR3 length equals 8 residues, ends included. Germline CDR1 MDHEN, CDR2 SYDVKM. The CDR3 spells CASSHGTA.

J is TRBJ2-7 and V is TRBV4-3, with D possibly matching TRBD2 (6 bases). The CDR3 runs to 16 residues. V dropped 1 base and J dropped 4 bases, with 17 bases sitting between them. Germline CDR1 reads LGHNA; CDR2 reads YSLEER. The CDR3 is CASSQGTEVRGYEQYF. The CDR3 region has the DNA TGCGCCAGCAGCCAAGGAACCGAGGTACGGGGGTACGAGCAGTACTTC.

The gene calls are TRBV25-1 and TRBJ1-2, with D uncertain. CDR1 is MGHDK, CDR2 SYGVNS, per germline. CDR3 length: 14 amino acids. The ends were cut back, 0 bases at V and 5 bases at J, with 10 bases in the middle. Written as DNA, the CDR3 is TGTGCCAGCAGTGAATACGAAGGGAGATATGGCTACACCTTC. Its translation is CASSEYEGRYGYTF.

The CDR3 spells CASSISDRGQSGNTIYF. The DNA of the CDR3 is TGTGCCAGCAGCATCTCGGACAGGGGGCAGTCTGGAAACACCATATATTTT. The chain employs TRBV21-1 and TRBJ1-3; the table gives TRBD1 as D, unverified against the DNA. TRBV21-1 is tagged as a pseudogene. The CDR3 runs to 17 residues.

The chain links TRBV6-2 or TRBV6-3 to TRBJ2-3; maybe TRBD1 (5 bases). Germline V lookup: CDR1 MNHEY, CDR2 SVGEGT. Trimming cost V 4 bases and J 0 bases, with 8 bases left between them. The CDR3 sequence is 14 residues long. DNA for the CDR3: TGTGCCAGCAGTTCCTGGGGCAGCACAGATACGCAGTATTTT. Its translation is CASSSWGSTDTQYF.

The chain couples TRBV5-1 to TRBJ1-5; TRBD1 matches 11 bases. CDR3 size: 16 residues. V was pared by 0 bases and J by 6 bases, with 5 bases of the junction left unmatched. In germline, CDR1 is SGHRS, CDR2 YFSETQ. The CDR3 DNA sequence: TGCGCCAGCAGCTTGGATGGGACAGGGGGGGGTCAGCCCCAGCATTTT. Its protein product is CASSLDGTGGGQPQHF.

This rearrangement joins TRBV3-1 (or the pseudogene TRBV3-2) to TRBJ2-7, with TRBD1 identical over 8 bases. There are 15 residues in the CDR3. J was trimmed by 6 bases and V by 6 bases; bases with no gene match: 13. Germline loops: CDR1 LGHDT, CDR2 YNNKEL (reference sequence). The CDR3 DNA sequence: TGTGCCAGCAGTCCCGTCAGAGGACAGGGTGTCGAGCAGTACTTC. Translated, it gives CASSPVRGQGVEQYF.

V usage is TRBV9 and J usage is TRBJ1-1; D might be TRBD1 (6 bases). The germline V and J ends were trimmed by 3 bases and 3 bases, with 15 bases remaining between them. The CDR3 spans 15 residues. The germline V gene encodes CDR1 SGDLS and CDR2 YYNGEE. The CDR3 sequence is CASSAGDRLDTEAFF. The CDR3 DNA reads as TGTGCCAGCAGCGCGGGAGACAGGCTCGACACTGAAGCTTTCTTT.